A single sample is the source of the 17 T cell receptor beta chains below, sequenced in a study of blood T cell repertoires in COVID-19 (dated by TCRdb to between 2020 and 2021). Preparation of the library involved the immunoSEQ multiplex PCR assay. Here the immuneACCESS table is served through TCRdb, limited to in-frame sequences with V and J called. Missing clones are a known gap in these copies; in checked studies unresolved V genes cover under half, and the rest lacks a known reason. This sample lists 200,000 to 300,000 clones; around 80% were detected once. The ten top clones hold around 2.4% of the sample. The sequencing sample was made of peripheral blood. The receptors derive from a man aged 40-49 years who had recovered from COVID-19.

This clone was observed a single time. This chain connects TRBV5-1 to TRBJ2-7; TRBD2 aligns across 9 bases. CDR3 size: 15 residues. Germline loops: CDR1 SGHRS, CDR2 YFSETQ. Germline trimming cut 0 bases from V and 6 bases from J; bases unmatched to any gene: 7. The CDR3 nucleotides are TGCGCCAGCAGCTTGGGTGGCGGGAGGGCCCCCGAGCAGTACTTC. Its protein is CASSLGGGRAPEQYF.

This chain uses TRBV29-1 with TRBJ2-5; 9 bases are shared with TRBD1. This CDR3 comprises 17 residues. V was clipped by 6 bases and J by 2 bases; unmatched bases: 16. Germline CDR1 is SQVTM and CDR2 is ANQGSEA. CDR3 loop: CSVAGDRVLGPQETQYF. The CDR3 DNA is TGCAGCGTCGCGGGGGACAGGGTCCTGGGACCGCAAGAGACCCAGTACTTC.

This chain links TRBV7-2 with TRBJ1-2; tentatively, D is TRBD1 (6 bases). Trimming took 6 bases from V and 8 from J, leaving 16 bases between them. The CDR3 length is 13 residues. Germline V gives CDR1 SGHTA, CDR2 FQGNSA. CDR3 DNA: TGTGCCAGCAGGCCGGGACAAATGAACGGCTACACCTTC. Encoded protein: CASRPGQMNGYTF.

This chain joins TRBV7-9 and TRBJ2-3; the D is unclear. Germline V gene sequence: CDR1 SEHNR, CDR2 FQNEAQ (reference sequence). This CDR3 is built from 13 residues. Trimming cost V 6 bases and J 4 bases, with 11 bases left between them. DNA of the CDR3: TGTGCCAGCAGACCCCAGGTCCCAGATACGCAGTATTTT. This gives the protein CASRPQVPDTQYF.

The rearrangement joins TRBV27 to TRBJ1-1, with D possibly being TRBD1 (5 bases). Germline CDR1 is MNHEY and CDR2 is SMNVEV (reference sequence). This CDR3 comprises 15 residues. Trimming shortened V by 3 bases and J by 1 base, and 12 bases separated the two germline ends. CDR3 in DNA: TGTGCCAGCAGTTTCCTCAGGGATACGAACACTGAAGCTTTCTTT. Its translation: CASSFLRDTNTEAFF.

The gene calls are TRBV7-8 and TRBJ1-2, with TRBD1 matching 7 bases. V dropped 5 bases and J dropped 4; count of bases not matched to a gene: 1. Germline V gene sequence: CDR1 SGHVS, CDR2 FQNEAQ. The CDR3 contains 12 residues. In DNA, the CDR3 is TGTGCCAGCAGCCGGGACAGCTATGGCTACACCTTC. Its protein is CASSRDSYGYTF.

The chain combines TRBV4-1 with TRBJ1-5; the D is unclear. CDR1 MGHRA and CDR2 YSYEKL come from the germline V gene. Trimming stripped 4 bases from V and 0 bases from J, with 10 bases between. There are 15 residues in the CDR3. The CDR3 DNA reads TGCGCCAGCAGCCTTCGGGTCCCTAGCAATCAGCCCCAGCATTTT. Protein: CASSLRVPSNQPQHF.

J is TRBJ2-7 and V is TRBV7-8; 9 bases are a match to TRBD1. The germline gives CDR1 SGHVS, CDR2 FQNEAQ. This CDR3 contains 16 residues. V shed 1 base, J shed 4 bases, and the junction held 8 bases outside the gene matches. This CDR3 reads CASSLVSGTGFYEQYF. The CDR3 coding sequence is TGTGCCAGCAGCTTAGTCAGTGGGACAGGGTTTTACGAGCAGTACTTC.

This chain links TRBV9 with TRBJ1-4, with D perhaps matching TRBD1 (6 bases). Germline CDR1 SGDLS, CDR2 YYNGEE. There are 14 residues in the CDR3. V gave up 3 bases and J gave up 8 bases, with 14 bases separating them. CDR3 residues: CASSGTGRDEKLFF. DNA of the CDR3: TGTGCCAGCAGCGGAACAGGGAGGGACGAAAAACTGTTTTTT.

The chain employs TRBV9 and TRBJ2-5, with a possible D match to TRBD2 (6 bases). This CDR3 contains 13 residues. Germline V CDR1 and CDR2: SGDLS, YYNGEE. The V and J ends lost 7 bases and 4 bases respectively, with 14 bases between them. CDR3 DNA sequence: TGTGCCAGCGCTTCCGGAGGGCCAGAGACCCAGTACTTC. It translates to CASASGGPETQYF. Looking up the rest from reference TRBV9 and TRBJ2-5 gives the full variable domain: DSGVTQTPKHLITATGQRVTLRCSPRSGDLSVYWYQQSLDQGLQFLIQYYNGEERAKGNILERFSAQQFPDLHSELNLSSLELGDSALYFCASASGGPETQYFGPGTRLLVL.

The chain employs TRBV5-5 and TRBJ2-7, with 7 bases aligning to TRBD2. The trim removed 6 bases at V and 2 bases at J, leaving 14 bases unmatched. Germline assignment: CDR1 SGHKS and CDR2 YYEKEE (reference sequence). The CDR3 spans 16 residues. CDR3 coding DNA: TGTGCCAGCACCTGGGGGGGTGATGGTCGGACCTACGAGCAGTACTTC. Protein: CASTWGGDGRTYEQYF.

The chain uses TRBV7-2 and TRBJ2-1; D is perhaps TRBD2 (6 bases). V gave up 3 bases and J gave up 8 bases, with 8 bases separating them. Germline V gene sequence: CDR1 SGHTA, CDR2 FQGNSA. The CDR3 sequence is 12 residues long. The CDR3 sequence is CASSLRGDEQFF. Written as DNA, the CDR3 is TGTGCCAGCAGCTTGCGCGGGGATGAGCAGTTCTTC.

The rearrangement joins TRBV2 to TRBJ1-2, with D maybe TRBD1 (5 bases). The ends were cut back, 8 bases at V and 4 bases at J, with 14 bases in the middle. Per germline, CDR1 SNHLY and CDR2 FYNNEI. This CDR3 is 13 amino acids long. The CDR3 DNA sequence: TGTGCCAGCCAGATCGACAGAAGCTATGGCTACACCTTC. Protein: CASQIDRSYGYTF.

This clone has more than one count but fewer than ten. CDR3 sequence (DNA): TGTGCCATCAGCACAAGAACAGGGGATACTGAAGCTTTCTTT. Protein sequence: CAISTRTGDTEAFF. The rearrangement links TRBV10-3 to TRBJ1-1; TRBD1 matches at 7 bases. V dropped 6 bases and J dropped 5; count of bases not matched to a gene: 9. The CDR3 is 14 amino acids. Germline V gives CDR1 ENHRY, CDR2 SYGVKD.

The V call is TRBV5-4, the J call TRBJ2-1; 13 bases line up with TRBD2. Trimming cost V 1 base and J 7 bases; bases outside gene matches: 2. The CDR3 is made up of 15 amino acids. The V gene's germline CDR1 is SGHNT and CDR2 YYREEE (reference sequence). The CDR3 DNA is TGTGCCAGCAGCTTGACTAGCGGGGGGGCTAATGAGCAGTTCTTC. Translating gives CASSLTSGGANEQFF.

The CDR3: CASSLGLAGGPGELFF. The CDR3 DNA is TGTGCCAGCAGCCTCGGACTAGCGGGAGGCCCCGGGGAGCTGTTTTTT. The gene calls are TRBV7-9 and TRBJ2-2, with 14 positions matching TRBD2. In germline, CDR1 is SEHNR, CDR2 FQNEAQ (reference sequence). V gave up 5 bases and J gave up 6 bases; unmatched junction bases: 5. This CDR3 is built from 16 residues.

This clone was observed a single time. CDR3 sequence (DNA): TGCGCCAGCAGCCAGGACAGGGAACTAAATGGCTACACCTTC. As protein: CASSQDRELNGYTF. The V gene is TRBV4-3, the J gene TRBJ1-2, with 8 bases lining up with TRBD1. Germline CDR1 reads LGHNA; CDR2 reads YSLEER. This CDR3 region has 14 residues. Losses at the gene ends were 3 bases for V and 6 bases for J; bases not matched to a gene: 6.